These 26 T cell receptor beta chains originate from one sample sequenced in a study of control samples from healthy donors and cancer patients. TCRdb's copy holds only in-frame clones and misses some; the assay was immunoSEQ multiplex PCR. In the table there are 130,000 to 150,000 clones, roughly 94% of which are singletons. Sample: PBMCs. The receptors shown here come from a man aged 60 to 75 with colorectal cancer.

The chain couples TRBV5-6 to TRBJ1-6; 7 bases are a match to TRBD1. V gave up 3 bases and J gave up 6 bases; unmatched junction bases: 3. Germline assignment: CDR1 SGHDT and CDR2 YYEEEE. The CDR3 contains 14 residues. CDR3 sequence (DNA): TGTGCCAGCAGCTCCGGGACAGTTAATTCACCCCTCCACTTT. Translation gives CASSSGTVNSPLHF.

The chain carries TRBV7-9 and TRBJ2-5, with 9 bases identical to TRBD1. Losses at the gene ends were 5 bases for V and 5 bases for J; bases not matched to a gene: 9. CDR3 length: 15 amino acids. Germline lookup yields CDR1 SEHNR and CDR2 FQNEAQ (reference sequence). DNA for the CDR3: TGTGCCAGCAGCGTCCGTACAGGGGGCGAGGAGACCCAGTACTTC. This gives the protein CASSVRTGGEETQYF.

V is TRBV4-1 and J is TRBJ2-7, with D hard to call. The V and J ends lost 1 base and 6 bases respectively, with 10 bases between them. Germline CDR1 and CDR2: MGHRA and YSYEKL. The CDR3 contains 13 residues. The CDR3 DNA reads TGCGCCAGCAGCCAAGGGCAGTTGGGCGAGCAGTACTTC. Protein: CASSQGQLGEQYF.

CDR3 in amino acids: CASSDRRADIQYF. The CDR3, as DNA: TGTGCCAGCAGTGATCGCCGAGCGGACATTCAGTACTTC. V gene TRBV25-1 combines with J gene TRBJ2-4; a possible D gene is TRBD2 (5 bases). This CDR3 spans 13 amino acids. The V end was cut by 3 bases, the J end by 8 bases, with 11 bases between. The germline gives CDR1 MGHDK, CDR2 SYGVNS.

This sequence joins TRBV5-4 and TRBJ1-3, with TRBD1 matching over 7 bases. Per germline, CDR1 SGHNT and CDR2 YYREEE (reference sequence). J lost 4 bases, V lost 4 bases, and 14 bases had no gene match. The CDR3 contains 17 residues. The CDR3 nucleotides are TGTGCCAGCAGCCAGGGGGGGACGGGCCCTGGGGGAAACACCATATATTTT. Translating it yields CASSQGGTGPGGNTIYF. Using reference TRBV5-4 and TRBJ1-3 for the parts outside the CDR3, the full variable domain is ETGVTQSPTHLIKTRGQQVTLRCSSQSGHNTVSWYQQALGQGPQFIFQYYREEENGRGNFPPRFSGLQFPNYSSELNVNALELDDSALYLCASSQGGTGPGGNTIYFGEGSWLTVV.

The chain employs TRBV12-3 or TRBV12-4 and TRBJ2-2; a weak D match, TRBD1 (5 bases). CDR3 length: 13 residues. V was shortened by 4 bases and J by 5 bases, with 8 bases between the two germline ends. CDR3 nucleotides: TGTGCCAGCAGTTCCTCAGGGACCGGGGAGCTGTTTTTT. Its protein is CASSSSGTGELFF.

V usage is TRBV10-3 and J usage is TRBJ1-4; D gene uncertain. Deletions cut 3 bases from V and 4 bases from J, with 3 bases between. The CDR3 loop spans 12 amino acids. Germline lookup yields CDR1 ENHRY and CDR2 SYGVKD. The CDR3 spells CAISDHNEKLFF. The CDR3 DNA is TGTGCCATCAGTGATCATAATGAAAAACTGTTTTTT.

The rearrangement links TRBV6-1 to TRBJ2-3; no reliable D call. Trimming shortened V by 0 bases and J by 3 bases, and 13 bases separated the two germline ends. CDR1 and CDR2 (germline): MNHNS, SASEGT. The CDR3 loop spans 16 amino acids. CDR3 loop: CASSEARGLGTDTQYF. The CDR3 DNA is TGTGCCAGCAGTGAAGCGCGTGGTCTGGGGACAGATACGCAGTATTTT.

The gene calls are TRBV5-1 and TRBJ2-3, with D unresolved. Germline lookup yields CDR1 SGHRS and CDR2 YFSETQ. The CDR3 covers 14 residues. V dropped 4 bases and J dropped 6 bases, with 15 bases sitting between them. CDR3 sequence (DNA): TGCGCCAGCAGCCGCGGCTTGGATTCGGATACGCAGTATTTT. It yields the protein CASSRGLDSDTQYF.

V and J are TRBV13 and TRBJ2-1; no definite D call. CDR1 and CDR2 from the germline V gene are PRHDT and FYEKMQ (reference sequence). The CDR3 covers 14 residues. The germline V and J ends were trimmed by 5 bases and 1 base, with 9 bases remaining between them. This chain's CDR3 is CASSPPQSYNEQFF. DNA of the CDR3: TGTGCCAGCAGCCCCCCCCAATCCTACAATGAGCAGTTCTTC.

This clone was picked up one time. The CDR3 region has the DNA TGTGCCAGCAGCCCCCGGGCCCCGACAGCCACCTATGGCTACACCTTC. Protein sequence: CASSPRAPTATYGYTF. This chain connects TRBV7-2 to TRBJ1-2; D possibly corresponds to TRBD1 (5 bases). CDR1 and CDR2 from the germline V gene are SGHTA and FQGNSA. Trimming pared 5 bases from V and 4 bases from J, leaving 20 bases between. This CDR3 spans 16 amino acids.

The V call is TRBV11-2, the J call TRBJ1-1; D not resolved. The V gene's germline CDR1 is SGHAT and CDR2 FQNNGV. CDR3 size: 14 residues. Trimming left V 1 base short and J 4 bases short, with 10 bases between. The DNA of the CDR3 is TGTGCCAGCAGCTTAGCCTTGGAGGGCACTGAAGCTTTCTTT. It codes for CASSLALEGTEAFF.

The chain recombines TRBV27 with TRBJ2-1; 7 positions match TRBD2. From germline, CDR1 is MNHEY and CDR2 SMNVEV (reference sequence). The CDR3 totals 13 residues. The junction had 2 bases not matched to a gene; V was cut back by 3 bases and J by 6 bases. The CDR3 DNA follows: TGTGCCAGCAGTTTTTCGGGGGGCAATGAGCAGTTCTTC. This sequence encodes CASSFSGGNEQFF.

J is TRBJ2-1 and V is TRBV2; 12 bases align to TRBD2. There are 15 residues in the CDR3. The trim removed 5 bases at V and 4 bases at J, leaving 3 bases unmatched. Germline V lookup: CDR1 SNHLY, CDR2 FYNNEI. CDR3 sequence reads: CASSPSGGAYNEQFF. The CDR3 bases are TGTGCCAGCAGTCCTAGCGGGGGGGCGTACAATGAGCAGTTCTTC. Drawing the rest from reference TRBV2 and TRBJ2-1, the complete variable domain is EPEVTQTPSHQVTQMGQEVILRCVPISNHLYFYWYRQILGQKVEFLVSFYNNEISEKSEIFDDQFSVERPDGSNFTLKIRSTKLEDSAMYFCASSPSGGAYNEQFFGPGTRLTVL.

This sequence joins TRBV2 and TRBJ2-2, with D unclear. Germline CDR1 SNHLY, CDR2 FYNNEI. V was shortened by 7 bases and J by 0 bases, with 12 bases between the two germline ends. The length of the CDR3 is 15 residues. The CDR3 loop is CASTLSGANTGELFF. In nucleotides, the CDR3 is TGTGCCAGCACTTTAAGTGGCGCGAACACCGGGGAGCTGTTTTTT. Together with reference TRBV2 and TRBJ2-2, the CDR3 gives the full variable domain: EPEVTQTPSHQVTQMGQEVILRCVPISNHLYFYWYRQILGQKVEFLVSFYNNEISEKSEIFDDQFSVERPDGSNFTLKIRSTKLEDSAMYFCASTLSGANTGELFFGEGSRLTVL.

The chain has TRBV5-8 and TRBJ1-2; the D is unclear. CDR1 and CDR2 from the germline V gene are SGHTS and YDEGEE. V was cut by 4 bases and J by 12 bases, with 22 bases left in between. The CDR3 runs 14 residues. The DNA for the CDR3 is TGTGCCAGCAGCCCCCCGGCGAGGGTTCAAGAAAACACCTTC. As protein: CASSPPARVQENTF.

The CDR3 nucleotides are TGTGCCAGCAGTGAAAGAATCTTTGGGGCTGAAGCTTTCTTT. Protein product: CASSERIFGAEAFF. The gene calls are TRBV6-1 and TRBJ1-1; no reliable D call. The germline V and J ends were trimmed by 2 bases and 6 bases, with 13 bases remaining between them. The CDR3 extends over 14 amino acids. Germline-derived CDR1 and CDR2 are MNHNS and SASEGT.

The CDR3 DNA is TGTGCCAGCAGCCCGACAGGGAAGAATGAAGCTTTCTTT. Its protein product is CASSPTGKNEAFF. This rearrangement joins TRBV3-1 (or the pseudogene TRBV3-2) to TRBJ1-1; 7 bases line up with TRBD1. This CDR3 contains 13 residues. Germline V gene sequence: CDR1 LGHDT, CDR2 YNNKEL (reference sequence). V gave up 4 bases and J gave up 7 bases; unmatched junction bases: 6.

This clone was counted between two and nine times. This sequence joins TRBV9 and TRBJ2-3; 8 nucleotides line up with TRBD1. Germline CDR1 SGDLS, CDR2 YYNGEE. V gave up 2 bases and J gave up 3 bases; unmatched junction bases: 5. The CDR3 runs 15 residues. The CDR3 spells CASSVWGQVTDTQYF. The DNA of the CDR3 is TGTGCCAGCAGCGTTTGGGGACAGGTAACAGATACGCAGTATTTT.

The chain uses TRBV5-1 and TRBJ2-1; 8 bases line up with TRBD2. The CDR3 covers 15 residues. The germline V gene has CDR1 SGHRS and CDR2 YFSETQ. The V gene end was trimmed by 3 bases and the J gene end by 2 bases; junction bases not matched to a gene: 4. In nucleotides, the CDR3 is TGCGCCAGCAGCTCGGGCGGGGGGCCCTACAATGAGCAGTTCTTC. It is translated as CASSSGGGPYNEQFF.

The V gene is TRBV4-1, the J gene TRBJ2-3; no reliable D call. V lost 2 bases to trimming and J lost 4 bases, with 7 bases between them. The CDR3 contains 13 residues. Germline CDR1 MGHRA, CDR2 YSYEKL. The CDR3 here is CASSQPTADTQYF. The DNA for the CDR3 is TGCGCCAGCAGCCAACCTACCGCAGATACGCAGTATTTT.

The chain combines TRBV27 with TRBJ2-3, with D uncertain. Germline V gene lookup returns CDR1 MNHEY and CDR2 SMNVEV (reference sequence). This CDR3 region has 11 residues. The V end lost 6 bases, the J end lost 8 bases, and 9 bases lay between the germline ends. CDR3 nucleotides: TGTGCCAGCAGCAAACCCCCTACGCAGTATTTT. It is translated as CASSKPPTQYF.

The sample holds one count of this clone. The chain employs TRBV23-1 and TRBJ2-7; perhaps TRBD1 as D (5 bases). TRBV23-1 is annotated as an ORF whose role is uncertain. The CDR3 runs 13 residues. V was cut by 6 bases and J by 0 bases, with 9 bases left in between. The CDR3 sequence: CASRTRASYEQYF. The CDR3 region has the DNA TGCGCCAGCAGGACCAGGGCCTCCTACGAGCAGTACTTC.

V usage is TRBV9 and J usage is TRBJ1-2; 9 bases are shared with TRBD1. CDR1 is SGDLS, CDR2 YYNGEE, per germline. V lost 4 bases and J lost 0; bases outside the gene matches: 4. This CDR3 is 15 amino acids long. The CDR3 loop is CASSTRQGANYGYTF. In DNA, the CDR3 is TGTGCCAGCAGCACCCGACAGGGGGCTAACTATGGCTACACCTTC.

This clone was seen only once. V gene TRBV5-5 combines with J gene TRBJ1-5, with TRBD1 matching 7 bases. The germline V gene encodes CDR1 SGHKS and CDR2 YYEKEE (reference sequence). V lost 0 bases, J lost 8 bases, and 11 bases stayed unmatched. CDR3 size: 16 residues. In DNA form, the CDR3 reads TGTGCCAGCAGCTTGGTGTTGGCAGGGGGTTTGGAGCCCCAGCATTTT. Translating gives CASSLVLAGGLEPQHF.

The chain combines TRBV24-1 with TRBJ2-3; D remains unclear. Germline V gene sequence: CDR1 KGHDR, CDR2 SFDVKD. The CDR3 has 14 amino acids. The ends were cut back, 9 bases at V and 2 bases at J, with 14 bases in the middle. CDR3 protein: CATVGEDNTDTQYF. Written as DNA, the CDR3 is TGTGCCACCGTGGGCGAGGATAACACAGATACGCAGTATTTT.